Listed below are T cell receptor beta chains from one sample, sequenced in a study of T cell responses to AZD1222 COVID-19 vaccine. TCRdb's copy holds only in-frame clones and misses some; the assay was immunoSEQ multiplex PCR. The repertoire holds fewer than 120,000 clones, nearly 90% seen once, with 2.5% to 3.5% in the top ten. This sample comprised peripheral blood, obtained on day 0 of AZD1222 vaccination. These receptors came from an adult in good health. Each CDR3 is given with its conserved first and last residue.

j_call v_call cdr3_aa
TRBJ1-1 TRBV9 CASSVGRLNTEAFF
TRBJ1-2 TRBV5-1 CASTSGAEWRGYTF
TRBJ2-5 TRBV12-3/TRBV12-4 CASSLVTETQYF
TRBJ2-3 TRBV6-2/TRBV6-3 CASSYGPPGWSTDTQYF
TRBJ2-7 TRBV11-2 CASSFGTGSEQYF
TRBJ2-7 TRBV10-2 CASSESGQGYLEQYF
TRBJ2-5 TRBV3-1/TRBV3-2 CASSQGLAGRQETQYF
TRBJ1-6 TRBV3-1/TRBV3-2 CASSFRDRNSPLHF
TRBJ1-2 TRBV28 CASHYAGGFRTHKVYGYTF
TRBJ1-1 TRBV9 CASSLSGTGSTEAFF
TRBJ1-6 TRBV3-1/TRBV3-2 CASSPISGPAGGSPLHF
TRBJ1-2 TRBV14 CASSQATGVEGYTF
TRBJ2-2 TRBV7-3 CASSPSGNTGELFF
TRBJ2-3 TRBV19 CASSTPTSYRPTVTDTQYF
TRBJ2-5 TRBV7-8 CASSSFQETQYF
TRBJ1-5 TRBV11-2 CASSLGSGGYSNQPQHF
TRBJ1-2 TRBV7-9 CASSFQGTYGYTF
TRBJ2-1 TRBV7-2 CASSLNGPGVGNEQFF
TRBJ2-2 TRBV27 CATWGVKGGGELFF
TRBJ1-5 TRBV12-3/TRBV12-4 CASSFTGNQPQHF
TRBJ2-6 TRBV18 CASSPGGASSGANVLTF
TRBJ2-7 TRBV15 CATSDRLAGGRSSYEQYF
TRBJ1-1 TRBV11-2 CASSHGGGTANTEAFF
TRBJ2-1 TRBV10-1 CASSESTGGPWGEQFF
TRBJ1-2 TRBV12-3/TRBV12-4 CASKRQGTYGYTF
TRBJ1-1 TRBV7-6 CASSLGTVSMNTEAFF
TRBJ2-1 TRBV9 CASSVGGTTNNEQFF
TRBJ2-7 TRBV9 CASSVDSRGEQYF
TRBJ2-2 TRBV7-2 CASSPRPGFLTGELFF
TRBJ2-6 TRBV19 CASSINVGSGANVLTF
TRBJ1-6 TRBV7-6 CASRTQSSYNSPLHF
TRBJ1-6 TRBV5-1 CASSSGTPSNSPLHF
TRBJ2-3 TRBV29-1 CSVEDLPSTQYF
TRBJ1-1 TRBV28 CASSLPVATEAFF
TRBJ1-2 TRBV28 CASSPPEGGNGYTF
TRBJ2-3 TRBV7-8 CASSSRTIIGGRTDTQYF
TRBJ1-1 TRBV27 CASSPGQGGLSTEAFF
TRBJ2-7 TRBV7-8 CASSSRSSGSSYEQYF
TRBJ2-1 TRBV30 CARTGAPGSSYNEQFF